These 15 T cell receptor beta chains were all obtained from the same sample, sequenced in a study of T cell clonality in common variable immunodeficiency (dated by TCRdb to the mid-2010s). No cognate antigen is known for these TCRs. Findings and caveats that apply to the study as a whole: CVID TCRbeta sequences reportedly showed fewer deletions and N-nucleotide insertions and lacked highly modified clones with 13 or more V deletions.

The library relied on the immunoSEQ multiplex PCR assay. TCRdb provides this immuneACCESS table in a form limited to in-frame rearrangements. Some clones are lacking; in checked studies, under half of them reflect an unresolved V gene, and why the rest are absent is not known. This sample has about 15,000 clones, none of them a singleton. The top ten clonotypes cover approximately 12% of the sample. Sample: peripheral blood mononuclear cells. These receptors were collected from a human donor with common variable immunodeficiency.

The sample holds many counts of this clone. The CDR3 end lies 3 residues beyond the end of the read and is filled in from the germline J gene. The chain joins TRBV7-2 to TRBJ2-5, with 13 bases aligning to TRBD2. With V trimmed by 5 bases and J by 5 bases, 2 bases remained unmatched. This CDR3 region has 14 residues. Germline values: CDR1 SGHTA, CDR2 FQGNSA. This CDR3 is CASSRTSGGETQYF. The CDR3 DNA, read in part, is TGTGCCAGCAGCCGGACTAGCGGGGGCGAGACC.

This clone was counted a few times. The DNA ends 3 residues before the CDR3 does, and the rest of the CDR3 is filled in from the germline J gene. V usage is TRBV18 and J usage is TRBJ2-3; TRBD2 matches at 7 bases. This CDR3 has 19 residues. V gave up 2 bases and J gave up 2 bases; unmatched junction bases: 16. Germline V gene sequence: CDR1 KGHSH, CDR2 LQKENI. The DNA read from the CDR3 is TGTGCCAGCTCACCATCCCCCTTCATACTAGCGAAAGACACAGATACG. This gives the protein CASSPSPFILAKDTDT. The entire CDR3 sequence reads CASSPSPFILAKDTDTQYF.

Only a few counts were recorded for this clone. The DNA ends 3 residues before the CDR3 does, and the rest of the CDR3 is filled in from the germline J gene. This sequence joins TRBV7-2 and TRBJ1-1; maybe TRBD1 (5 bases). Germline CDR1 SGHTA, CDR2 FQGNSA. The CDR3 extends over 12 amino acids. Here the CDR3 reads CASSKTGGGAFF. The part of the CDR3 DNA that was read is TGTGCCAGCAGCAAGACGGGGGGGGGA.

By sample fraction, this clone is medium-sized. The read stops 3 residues short of the end of the CDR3; the missing end is completed from the germline J gene. The chain combines TRBV18 with TRBJ2-3; D unclear. The V end lost 3 bases, the J end lost 6 bases, and 10 bases lay between the germline ends. The CDR3 has 13 amino acids. Germline values: CDR1 KGHSH, CDR2 LQKENI. CDR3 loop: CASSPNSVDTQYF. The sequenced part of the CDR3 DNA is TGTGCCAGCTCACCTAATTCAGTCGATACG.

This clone was seen at least ten times. Read coverage stops 3 residues before the CDR3 terminus; the germline J gene supplies the remainder. The chain couples TRBV6-2 or TRBV6-3 to TRBJ1-4; unclear D gene. The germline V and J ends were trimmed by 2 bases and 0 bases, with 10 bases remaining between them. This CDR3 has 16 amino acids. Germline CDR1 is MNHEY and CDR2 is SVGEGT. The CDR3 bases that were read are TGTGCCAGCAGTTACCGGGTCGGTCCAACTAATGAAAAA. This translates into CASSYRVGPTNEK. The full-length CDR3 reads as CASSYRVGPTNEKLFF.

This clone is medium-sized within its sample. The read ends 3 residues shy of where the CDR3 ends; the end is completed using the germline J gene. This sequence joins TRBV19 and TRBJ1-2, with TRBD1 matching 9 bases. The V gene end was trimmed by 6 bases and the J gene end by 4 bases; junction bases not matched to a gene: 9. Germline V gene data show CDR1 as LNHDA and CDR2 as SQIVND (reference sequence). The CDR3 runs 15 residues. CDR3 loop: CASRKTGTGTYGYTF. The CDR3 bases that were read are TGTGCCAGTAGAAAAACCGGGACAGGGACCTATGGC.

On this clone itself: The sequence runs out 3 residues before the end of the CDR3; the remainder is reconstructed from the germline J gene. The chain carries TRBV6-1 and TRBJ2-3, with TRBD2 identical over 13 bases. The CDR3 length is 16 residues. Trimming cost V 4 bases and J 3 bases; bases outside gene matches: 4. Germline V CDR1 and CDR2: MNHNS, SASEGT. This chain's CDR3 is CASSGLLAGGTDTQYF. CDR3 DNA, as far as it was read: TGTGCCAGCAGTGGACTACTAGCGGGAGGGACAGATACG.

On this clone itself: The read terminates 3 residues ahead of where the CDR3 ends, so the germline J gene completes it. The genes are TRBV20-1 and TRBJ2-5, with TRBD2 matching over 7 bases. This CDR3 is 11 amino acids long. Germline V gives CDR1 DFQATT, CDR2 SNEGSKA (reference sequence). The trim removed 6 bases at V and 5 bases at J, leaving 3 bases unmatched. CDR3 DNA, as far as it was read: TGCAGTGCGGGGACTATCGAGACC. This sequence encodes CSAGTIET. The full CDR3 reads CSAGTIETQYF.

Note on this clone: The read ends 3 residues early relative to the CDR3; the germline J gene fills the gap. The chain joins TRBV19 to TRBJ2-5, with a possible D match to TRBD2 (7 bases). The CDR3 length is 14 residues. V was clipped by 7 bases and J by 5 bases, with 17 bases between them. The V gene's germline CDR1 is LNHDA and CDR2 SQIVND (reference sequence). CDR3 bases read: TGTGCCAGTACTGGGGGGGGCCTTGGGGAGACC. Amino acids: CASTGGGLGET. The full CDR3 is CASTGGGLGETQYF. The full variable domain, its missing parts supplied by reference TRBV19 and TRBJ2-5, is DGGITQSPKYLFRKEGQNVTLSCEQNLNHDAMYWYRQDPGQGLRLIYYSQIVNDFQKGDIAEGYSVSREKKESFPLTVTSAQKNPTAFYLCASTGGGLGETQYFGPGTRLLVL.

The table lists this clone with many counts. Read coverage stops 3 residues before the CDR3 terminus; the germline J gene supplies the remainder. The rearrangement uses TRBV5-1 and TRBJ2-3; D gene uncertain. Germline V gene sequence: CDR1 SGHRS, CDR2 YFSETQ. Trimming removed 0 bases at V and 2 bases at J, with 10 bases between. This CDR3 has 15 amino acids. The CDR3 DNA, read in part, is TGCGCCAGCAGCTTGGGCGGTTTCGACACAGATACG. Its translation is CASSLGGFDTDT. In full, the CDR3 is CASSLGGFDTDTQYF.

A few counts support this clone. The CDR3 end falls 3 residues outside the read, so it is completed with the germline J gene. The chain links TRBV5-1 to TRBJ2-2; 9 bases map to TRBD1. The CDR3 totals 16 residues. The germline V gene encodes CDR1 SGHRS and CDR2 YFSETQ. V dropped 2 bases and J dropped 1; count of bases not matched to a gene: 3. The CDR3 sequence: CASSFGDRVNTGELFF. The sequenced part of the CDR3 DNA is TGCGCCAGCAGCTTTGGGGACAGGGTGAACACCGGGGAG.

The sample holds many counts of this clone. The sequence runs out 3 residues before the end of the CDR3; the remainder is reconstructed from the germline J gene. The chain employs TRBV18 and TRBJ2-3; weak D call: TRBD2 (5 bases). The CDR3 is 12 residues long. The V end was cut by 3 bases, the J end by 6 bases, with 7 bases between. Germline CDR1 reads KGHSH; CDR2 reads LQKENI. CDR3: CASSPRGDTQYF. The CDR3 bases that were read are TGTGCCAGCTCACCTCGGGGTGATACG.

In this sample, this clone turned up a few times. The read ends 3 residues before the CDR3 terminus; that terminus is restored from the germline J gene. The chain recombines TRBV18 with TRBJ1-2; D may be TRBD1 (6 bases). Trimming removed 3 bases from V and 3 bases from J, with 8 bases in between. Germline assignment: CDR1 KGHSH and CDR2 LQKENI. This CDR3 contains 13 residues. The CDR3 reads CASSPRGDYGYTF. CDR3 DNA, as far as it was read: TGTGCCAGCTCACCCAGGGGAGACTATGGC. Full variable domain (remainder filled in from reference TRBV18 and TRBJ1-2): NAGVMQNPRHLVRRRGQEARLRCSPMKGHSHVYWYRQLPEEGLKFMVYLQKENIIDESGMPKERFSAEFPKEGPSILRIQQVVRGDSAAYFCASSPRGDYGYTFGSGTRLTVV.

This clone has more than one count but fewer than ten. The observed sequence ends 3 residues before the CDR3 terminus, with the missing tail filled in from the germline J gene. The chain employs TRBV6-2 or TRBV6-3 and TRBJ2-7; TRBD2 agrees at 9 bases. Trimming took 6 bases from V and 3 from J; bases not matched to a gene: 6. Per germline, CDR1 MNHEY and CDR2 SVGEGT. The CDR3 has 14 residues. The sequenced part of the CDR3 DNA is TGTGCCAGCAGGGTGTCTAGCGGGAACTACGAG. Amino acids: CASRVSSGNYE. The CDR3 in its entirety is CASRVSSGNYEQYF.

As concerns this clone: With the read ending 3 residues before the CDR3 end, the germline J gene is used to fill in that end. This rearrangement joins TRBV6-2 or TRBV6-3 to TRBJ2-5; 14 bases are shared with TRBD2. The germline V gene has CDR1 MNHEY and CDR2 SVGEGT. The CDR3 contains 17 residues. V was pared by 2 bases and J by 0 bases, with 2 bases of the junction left unmatched. CDR3 DNA (partial): TGTGCCAGCAGTTACGGACTAGCGGGGGGCCACCAAGAGACC. Protein product: CASSYGLAGGHQET. The full CDR3 is CASSYGLAGGHQETQYF.